The 4 T cell receptor beta chains listed next were all sequenced from one sample in a study of Ad26.COV2.S vaccination and SARS-CoV-2 variants (dated by TCRdb to the early 2020s). The protocol used for the library was the immunoSEQ multiplex PCR assay. TCRdb holds this immuneACCESS table with in-frame rearrangements only. Some clones are missing; in checked studies, unresolved V genes explain under half, and the rest has no known cause. The sample yields 500,000 or so clones; 85% to 90% were counted once. The leading ten clones occupy about 2.5% of the sample. In light of the paper, this sample's treatment or condition label describes: roughly 18 received Ad26.COV2.S at low or high dose, single or two shots; about 5 received placebo; per-sample allocation not given. Repertoires of vaccine and placebo recipients were sequenced from samples collected on day 63 after the first injection. Sequenced material: peripheral blood, taken in a trial of Ad26.COV2.S vaccine versus placebo. The source is a person aged 18-65 years who received the Ad26.COV2.S COVID-19 vaccine or a placebo.

The chain carries TRBV29-1 and TRBJ2-7; 7 bases agree with TRBD1. The V gene end was trimmed by 6 bases and the J gene end by 1 base; junction bases not matched to a gene: 3. The CDR3 runs 12 residues. Germline CDR1 SQVTM, CDR2 ANQGSEA. CDR3 coding DNA: TGCAGCGTCCTGGGACAGTCCTACGAGCAGTACTTC. It translates to CSVLGQSYEQYF.

The CDR3 DNA sequence: TGTGCCAGCTCACCCGACAGGGCGGGGGAGACCCAGTACTTC. Amino acid sequence: CASSPDRAGETQYF. This chain connects TRBV18 to TRBJ2-5; tentatively, D is TRBD1 (7 bases). The CDR3 is 14 residues long. CDR1 and CDR2 (germline): KGHSH, LQKENI. The V and J ends lost 3 bases and 5 bases respectively, with 13 bases between them. Complete variable domain (other parts from reference TRBV18 and TRBJ2-5): NAGVMQNPRHLVRRRGQEARLRCSPMKGHSHVYWYRQLPEEGLKFMVYLQKENIIDESGMPKERFSAEFPKEGPSILRIQQVVRGDSAAYFCASSPDRAGETQYFGPGTRLLVL.

V and J are TRBV15 and TRBJ1-1, with a possible D match to TRBD1 (5 bases). V was trimmed by 0 bases and J by 1 base, leaving 9 bases between them. The CDR3 spans 15 residues. In germline, CDR1 is LNHNV, CDR2 YYDKDF (reference sequence). The CDR3 is CATSRDPGPNTEAFF. For the CDR3, the DNA is TGTGCCACCAGCAGAGATCCGGGGCCGAACACTGAAGCTTTCTTT.

There are a few counts of this clone. The chain combines TRBV6-2 or TRBV6-3 with TRBJ1-1; 8 nucleotides agree with TRBD1. The length of the CDR3 is 15 residues. Germline trimming cut 6 bases from V and 5 bases from J; bases unmatched to any gene: 11. Germline CDR1 MNHEY, CDR2 SVGEGT. The CDR3 region has the DNA TGTGCCAGCAGCCCCCGGACAGGGATGCGAACTGAAGCTTTCTTT. Protein product: CASSPRTGMRTEAFF.